The TCR beta chain described here comes from a study of blood T cell repertoires in COVID-19 (dated by TCRdb to the early 2020s). Context from the whole study: Collaborator samples came from the United States, Italy and Spain and covered acute and convalescent phases of COVID-19. The material from the prospective study consisted of cDNA or gDNA derived from T cells, B-cell-depleted T cells, or PBMCs. Deeply sampled blood TCRbeta repertoires from subjects exposed to, actively infected with, or recovered from COVID-19 were included in the dataset. The repertoires were released in a freely available public database meant as a resource for research on the immune response to SARS-CoV-2. Samples came from the ongoing ImmuneRACE study (first 160 participants) plus 1,254 subjects from 6 global collaborators. The sample metadata nearly always contained a de-identified subject ID, COVID-19 status, age in years and sex. Where HLA class I and class II types were available, the types were taken from metadata supplied by the sample provider, not from assay-based typing.

The CDR3 starts with the cysteine, ends with the phenylalanine, and has 14 residues. The entry retains the CDR3 DNA only, 42 bases that are in frame from base 1. The germline V gene (reference sequence) specifies LNHDA as CDR1 and SQIVND as CDR2. V and J lose 8 bases and 6 bases, and a span of 19 bases separates them. Notes on this clone: Its target antigen remains unknown. No quality values exist for individual bases; no much larger clone is one base distant.

The immunoSEQ Assay, a bias-controlled multiplex PCR, was used to amplify TCRbeta CDR3 regions from genomic DNA. From the authors' description of their analysis: Nucleated cell counts per sample were estimated from amplification of reference gene primers within the assay. To quantify the absolute abundance of each unique TCRbeta CDR3 rearrangement, sequence reads were collapsed and filtered. Productive Simpson clonality was computed per sample as the square root of Simpson's diversity index over productive rearrangements. Held by TCRdb, this immuneACCESS table contains in-frame sequences only and omits some clones. Under half of the omission traces to an unresolved V gene where checked; the cause of the rest is unknown. That table is the source of V, J and clone size, and D and trimming were worked out from the DNA. This sample gives roughly 90,000 clones in total; roughly 79% of them show up just once. Roughly 15% of the sample is taken by the ten largest.

Collaborating institutions collected whole blood in K2EDTA tubes following their own protocols. For TCRbeta analysis, collaborators shipped samples as frozen whole blood, isolated PBMCs, or DNA extracted from either of those sample types. Beyond this particular receptor, the publication reports: How much clinical and demographic metadata was included differed by source and by participant, and the metadata was provided uncurated.

The sequenced material came from peripheral blood. The chain employs TRBV19 and TRBJ1-1; possibly the D gene is TRBD1, per 5 matching bases. This clonotype was obtained from a human donor in a cohort sampled during active COVID-19. The nucleotides are TGTGCCAGTGCCCAGGTGGGACGCGGGGCTGAAGCTTTCTTT. Protein translation: CASAQVGRGAEAFF.